This TCR beta chain was sequenced in a study of cytomegalovirus exposure and HLA in healthy donors. There were likely unrecorded immune exposures, though donors were nominally healthy when sampled. Regarding the study as a whole: In a later analysis, specific HLA alleles were associated with 15,000 to 20,000 TCR beta sequences at a 0.05 false discovery rate. The number of N-insertions in an Asian-associated ancestry cluster was reportedly below the 666-donor mean in a later analysis.

The PCR made use of 60 Vbeta and 13 Jbeta primers. Generated by immunoSEQ multiplex PCR, the TCRdb table keeps only in-frame clones and is missing some. Among over 110,000 clones, almost 85% were seen once, and the ten largest hold 9% to 10%. Remarks on this clone: Its specificity is not known.

Material for sequencing was PBMCs. The receptor was isolated from a woman aged 60-75 years in good health and CMV-seropositive.

CDR3 bases: TGTGCCAGCAGCCGGGGGGAGACCCAGTACTTC. It specifies CASSRGETQYF. This chain joins TRBV11-1 and TRBJ2-5; D might be TRBD2 (6 bases). Trimming cost V 5 bases and J 5 bases, with 6 bases left between them. The CDR3 loop spans 11 amino acids. The germline V gene encodes CDR1 SGHAT and CDR2 FQDESV (reference sequence).